The 11 T cell receptor beta chains below come from one sample, sequenced in a study of beta chain features in type 1 diabetes (dated by TCRdb to the late 2010s). The library was generated by the immunoSEQ multiplex PCR assay. All of the isolated RNA was reverse transcribed with the High Capacity cDNA Reverse Transcription Kit, so expressed TCRB transcripts were sequenced. This immuneACCESS table, as held by TCRdb, lists in-frame sequences with V and J called but not all clones. Of the missing ones, under half trace to an unresolved V gene in checked studies; the others have no known cause. The sample data list more than 150,000 clones, and about 13% of these were observed just once. The biggest ten clones account for 0.5% to 0.75% of the sample. Input material: central memory CD4+ T cells from blood. The receptors were sampled from a woman aged 18 to 35 in good health.

There are a few counts of this clone. CDR3 sequence reads: CAWSTRETQYF. CDR3 DNA: TGTGCCTGGAGTACGAGAGAGACCCAGTACTTC. The chain employs TRBV30 and TRBJ2-5; D is undetermined. CDR1 GTSNPN and CDR2 SVGIG come from the germline V gene (reference sequence). Deletions cut 2 bases from V and 4 bases from J, with 5 bases between. The CDR3 has 11 residues. The variable domain in full, with the rest retrieved from reference TRBV30 and TRBJ2-5, is SQTIHQWPATLVQPVGSPLSLECTVEGTSNPNLYWYRQAAGRGLQLLFYSVGIGQISSEVPQNLSASRPQDRQFILSSKKLLLSDSGFYLCAWSTRETQYFGPGTRLLVL.

A few counts support this clone. This sequence joins TRBV30 and TRBJ2-5; 9 bases map to TRBD2. Looked up from germline, CDR1 is GTSNPN and CDR2 is SVGIG (reference sequence). J gave up 5 bases and V 5 bases, and 3 bases lay outside the gene matches. The CDR3 contains 12 residues. For the CDR3, the DNA is TGTGCCTGGGGGACTAGCTCGGAGACCCAGTACTTC. As protein: CAWGTSSETQYF.

This clone has more than one count but fewer than ten. The chain is built from TRBV5-1 and TRBJ2-7, with 8 bases aligning to TRBD1. The CDR3 covers 14 residues. J lost 4 bases, V lost 5 bases, and 8 bases had no gene match. Germline lookup yields CDR1 SGHRS and CDR2 YFSETQ. The CDR3 region has the DNA TGCGCCAGCAGTAAGGGACAGGAAAAATACGAGCAGTACTTC. Translating gives CASSKGQEKYEQYF.

The table lists this clone with a few counts. This chain uses TRBV5-8 with TRBJ2-4, with D maybe TRBD1 (5 bases). CDR1 is SGHTS, CDR2 YDEGEE, per germline. The V end was cut by 4 bases, the J end by 0 bases, with 11 bases between. CDR3 length equals 15 residues. CDR3 sequence: CASSTLGLAKNIQYF. CDR3 DNA sequence: TGTGCCAGCAGCACATTGGGGCTAGCCAAAAACATTCAGTACTTC.

The sample holds a few counts of this clone. This chain links TRBV28 with TRBJ2-7, with 7 bases identical to TRBD2. Trimming cost V 10 bases and J 4 bases; bases outside gene matches: 10. Germline V gene lookup returns CDR1 MDHEN and CDR2 SYDVKM. The CDR3 totals 13 residues. The DNA for the CDR3 is TGTGCCATCTGGGGGGGTAGCGGATACGAGCAGTACTTC. Its translation: CAIWGGSGYEQYF.

This clone appeared a few times. The chain is built from TRBV6-6 and TRBJ1-1; D gene unclear. The CDR3 runs to 12 residues. Germline V gene data show CDR1 as MNHNY and CDR2 as SVGAGI (reference sequence). V was shortened by 2 bases and J by 1 base, with 2 bases between the two germline ends. In nucleotides, the CDR3 is TGTGCCAGCAGTTACCGGAACACTGAAGCTTTCTTT. Translated: CASSYRNTEAFF.

The CDR3 DNA follows: TGCGCCAGCAGCGTTGCCCCGGGACTAGCAGTAAGTGAGCAGTTCTTC. It is translated as CASSVAPGLAVSEQFF. The chain employs TRBV5-1 and TRBJ2-1; 9 bases are shared with TRBD2. Germline CDR1 is SGHRS and CDR2 is YFSETQ. The CDR3 consists of 16 residues. The V and J ends lost 4 bases and 9 bases, in that order; junction bases with no gene match: 14.

This clone was seen repeatedly, ten times or more. V and J are TRBV9 and TRBJ2-5, with unresolved D. The CDR3 is 15 residues long. Per the germline V gene, CDR1 is SGDLS and CDR2 is YYNGEE. Trimming left V 3 bases short and J 2 bases short, with 14 bases between. CDR3 sequence reads: CASSAPLGSQETQYF. CDR3 in DNA: TGTGCCAGCAGCGCACCCTTGGGCAGTCAAGAGACCCAGTACTTC.

This clone was observed a few times. The genes are TRBV28 and TRBJ2-7; 7 nucleotides agree with TRBD2. The germline V gene has CDR1 MDHEN and CDR2 SYDVKM. Trimming removed 6 bases from V and 2 bases from J; junction bases left unmatched: 7. The CDR3 contains 14 residues. The CDR3 DNA is TGTGCCAGCAGATCACTAGCGACAGCCTACGAGCAGTACTTC. This encodes CASRSLATAYEQYF.

The rearrangement joins TRBV30 to TRBJ1-3; 11 bases are a match to TRBD1. The germline gives CDR1 GTSNPN, CDR2 SVGIG (reference sequence). Trimming at V came to 2 bases and at J to 3 bases, leaving 15 bases not matched to a gene. The CDR3 covers 19 residues. The CDR3 protein is CAWSKPPSRTGGFGNTIYF. In DNA form, the CDR3 reads TGTGCCTGGAGTAAACCACCCTCTCGGACAGGGGGCTTTGGAAACACCATATATTTT.

This clone was observed a handful of times. The rearrangement joins TRBV23-1 to TRBJ1-4; D gene unclear. TRBV23-1 belongs to the ORF category, with a function that is uncertain. This CDR3 region has 14 residues. V was shortened by 0 bases and J by 7 bases, with 9 bases between the two germline ends. CDR3 DNA: TGCGCCAGCAGTCAATCTACCTCCAGTGAAAAACTGTTTTTT. Its translation is CASSQSTSSEKLFF.